This T cell receptor (beta chain) is from a study of shared clonotypes between healthy human individuals. The germline CDR1 and CDR2 sequences are SGHTA and FQGTGA. The CDR3 has 15 amino acids. Trimming took 5 bases from V and 0 from J; bases not matched to a gene: 4. A split of CD4+ cells into CD45RA+ naive and CD45RA-negative memory subsets was performed. Assay execution proceeded at the deep level. The DNA input per sorted-subset replicate PCR was roughly 0.2 ug, corresponding to around 28,000 T cell genomes. The repertoire was sequenced with immunoSEQ multiplex PCR; TCRdb's copy has only in-frame clones and lacks some. The sample contains about 2.4 million clones, 90% to 95% of which appear only once.

This chain uses TRBV7-3 with TRBJ2-1, with 7 positions matching TRBD2. This receptor was taken from a man aged 18 to 35 in good health. Some clones in this sample may be carry-over from other donors' samples. Sequenced material: naive CD4+ T cells from PBMCs. Subset: CD45RA+ positively selected. CDR3 in DNA: TGTGCCAGCAGCATGTTAGCGGGCTCCTACAATGAGCAGTTCTTC. Residues: CASSMLAGSYNEQFF.